This record covers a single T cell receptor (beta chain). As yet, its antigen is unknown. This sample was taken from a study of T cell repertoires in cytomegalovirus infection. On the study more broadly: Public TCR beta signatures provided an indication of both CMV infection and a matching HLA type. Study observations and caveats: What dominated the ex vivo response were HLA-C-restricted CMV-specific TCR beta clonotypes. Carriage of CMV together with the relevant HLA was identifiable through cumulative public TCR beta family frequency.

This CDR3 has 14 residues. V was cut by 3 bases and J by 1 base, with 7 bases left in between. Each CDR3 protein gets one entry after TCRdb re-called the reads with MiXCR. The sample yields about 220,000 distinct CDR3 sequences, roughly 34% seen once. This chain uses TRBV12-3 or TRBV12-4 with TRBJ2-1; D gene ambiguous. The input for sequencing was CD8+ T cells from cultured PBMCs, taken from culture after CMV antigen stimulation. The TCR was taken from a human donor in good health (CMV status not recorded). Some clones in this sample may be carry-over from other donors' samples. The CDR3 spells CASSFVPSYNEQFF. CDR3 sequence (DNA): TGTGCCAGCAGTTTCGTTCCTTCCTACAATGAGCAGTTCTTC.